This TCR beta chain derives from a study of T cells in Graves' hyperthyroidism and ophthalmopathy. Note on this clonotype: The antigen is undetermined.

Amplification of TCR beta CDR3 regions used RNA as the template. Carried out on the TCR CDR3, a first-round RT-PCR used the HTBI primer set. A single record per CDR3 protein comes from TCRdb applying MiXCR to the multiplex PCR reads. The table records 550,000 to 650,000 distinct CDR3 sequences, about 15% of them present only once. Study outcomes and limitations: The blood repertoire included most of the expanded thyroid clonotypes above 0.001. From stable hyperthyroidism, ophthalmopathy was separated by a 13 V-J model.

Sequencing was done on a sample of blood. The sequence was obtained from a woman aged 25 to 39 with Graves' hyperthyroidism that later progressed to Graves' ophthalmopathy.

DNA of the CDR3: TGCAGTGCTAGAGGGCCGAGGGACACAAACACTGAAGCTTTCTTT. It is translated as CSARGPRDTNTEAFF. The chain carries TRBV20-1 and TRBJ1-1; possible D gene TRBD1, 6 bases. Germline V gene sequence: CDR1 DFQATT, CDR2 SNEGSKA (reference sequence). V was shortened by 1 base and J by 2 bases, with 14 bases between the two germline ends. This CDR3 region has 15 residues.